The sample holds many counts of the clone carrying this T cell receptor beta chain. Its antigen is not known. These data belong to a study of T cell repertoires in cytomegalovirus infection. Looking at the study overall: Public signatures in TCR beta pointed to CMV infection and matching HLA type.

TCRdb fed the reads into MiXCR, producing one record per CDR3 protein. The profile shows approximately 500,000 distinct CDR3 sequences, over 9% of them singletons. Regarding the study as a whole: The study found HLA-C-restricted CMV-specific TCR beta clonotypes dominating the ex vivo response. The cumulative frequency of public TCR beta families distinguished individuals who carried CMV together with the relevant HLA.

Germline CDR1 and CDR2: SGHTA and FQGNSA. V gave up 3 bases and J gave up 10 bases; unmatched junction bases: 7. There are 13 residues in the CDR3. This TCR was recovered from a human donor in good health (CMV status not recorded). Some clones in this sample may be carry-over from other donors' samples. The sample comprised PBMCs. The rearrangement links TRBV7-2 to TRBJ1-1; 8 bases fit TRBD1. In DNA form, the CDR3 reads TGTGCCAGCAGCTTGCAGGGGGCTTGGGTAGCTTTCTTT. Translating it yields CASSLQGAWVAFF.